These 30 T cell receptor beta chains originate from one sample sequenced in a study of shared clonotypes between healthy human individuals. Assay used: immunoSEQ multiplex PCR; TCRdb lists only in-frame clones, some missing. The sample has roughly 2 million clones, approximately 94% seen once. Sequencing used naive CD4+ T cells sorted from blood. The sample's subset: CD45RA+ positively selected. These receptors all stem from a man younger than 35 in good health.

J is TRBJ1-1 and V is TRBV15; no reliable D call. Germline V gene lookup returns CDR1 LNHNV and CDR2 YYDKDF (reference sequence). CDR3 length: 14 amino acids. With 0 bases removed from V and 5 bases from J, the gap between germline ends came to 10 bases. This CDR3 reads CATSRDPGGTEAFF. The CDR3 coding sequence is TGTGCCACCAGCAGAGATCCGGGTGGAACTGAAGCTTTCTTT.

Comments on this clone: Other DNA sequences from this sample encode an identical CDR3 as well. The chain carries TRBV18 and TRBJ2-7; D is unresolved. The CDR3 consists of 12 residues. The V gene's germline CDR1 is KGHSH and CDR2 LQKENI. The V gene lost 6 bases and the J gene lost 0 bases, with 6 bases spanning the gap. The CDR3 DNA reads TGTGCCAGCTCCCCGGACTCCTACGAGCAGTACTTC. Amino acid sequence: CASSPDSYEQYF. Based on the CDR3 plus reference TRBV18 and TRBJ2-7, the full variable domain is NAGVMQNPRHLVRRRGQEARLRCSPMKGHSHVYWYRQLPEEGLKFMVYLQKENIIDESGMPKERFSAEFPKEGPSILRIQQVVRGDSAAYFCASSPDSYEQYFGPGTRLTVT.

This chain connects TRBV18 to TRBJ2-7; D call uncertain. The germline gives CDR1 KGHSH, CDR2 LQKENI. The CDR3 is 14 amino acids. V was clipped by 5 bases and J by 1 base, with 12 bases between them. The CDR3 nucleotides are TGTGCCAGCTCATATTTTGGCAGATCCTACGAGCAGTACTTC. Its translation is CASSYFGRSYEQYF.

The chain uses TRBV25-1 and TRBJ2-3, with D perhaps matching TRBD1 (6 bases). CDR1 is MGHDK, CDR2 SYGVNS, per germline. V lost 8 bases and J lost 2, with 14 bases in between. The CDR3 has 14 amino acids. The CDR3 loop is CASGPQGSTDTQYF. The CDR3 bases are TGTGCCAGCGGACCTCAGGGGTCCACAGATACGCAGTATTTT.

The CDR3 sequence: CASSAERFVDLYEQYF. The CDR3 region has the DNA TGTGCCAGCAGTGCCGAGCGGTTCGTCGATCTCTACGAGCAGTACTTC. The J gene is TRBJ2-7, the V gene TRBV2, with D possibly matching TRBD2 (5 bases). The CDR3 is made up of 16 amino acids. From germline, CDR1 is SNHLY and CDR2 FYNNEI. With 4 bases removed from V and 3 bases from J, the gap between germline ends came to 19 bases.

For the CDR3, the DNA is TGTGCCAGCAGCAAACGGACAGGGTATGGAAGCTCCTACGAGCAGTACTTC. This sequence encodes CASSKRTGYGSSYEQYF. J is TRBJ2-7 and V is TRBV11-2, with 8 nucleotides matching TRBD1. Germline CDR1 SGHAT, CDR2 FQNNGV. The CDR3 totals 17 residues. V shed 5 bases and J 0 bases; nucleotides not matched to a gene: 12.

The J gene is TRBJ2-7, the V gene TRBV11-2; 10 nucleotides agree with TRBD1. Per germline, CDR1 SGHAT and CDR2 FQNNGV. V shed 4 bases, J shed 5 bases, and the junction held 8 bases outside the gene matches. The CDR3 length is 15 residues. CDR3 amino acids: CASSSMPGQGNEQYF. As DNA, the CDR3 is TGTGCCAGCAGCTCAATGCCGGGACAGGGGAACGAGCAGTACTTC.

The chain links TRBV10-3 to TRBJ2-7, with a possible D match to TRBD2 (5 bases). The CDR3 extends over 14 amino acids. The V and J ends lost 7 bases and 2 bases respectively, with 15 bases between them. Germline CDR1 ENHRY, CDR2 SYGVKD. The CDR3 DNA sequence: TGTGCCATCACCCCCAGTGGGGAGACCTACGAGCAGTACTTC. Residues: CAITPSGETYEQYF.

This sequence joins TRBV7-9 and TRBJ1-1; D is unclear. The V gene's germline CDR1 is SEHNR and CDR2 FQNEAQ (reference sequence). The CDR3 runs 15 residues. Between the trimmed V and J ends, which lost 4 bases and 5 bases, there was a span of 17 bases. CDR3 sequence (DNA): TGTGCCAGCAGCTCCCTAAGGTATCTAGGTACTGAAGCTTTCTTT. Translating gives CASSSLRYLGTEAFF.

J is TRBJ2-2 and V is TRBV7-7, with D tentatively TRBD1 or TRBD2 (6 bases each). The germline gives CDR1 SSHAT, CDR2 FNYEAQ (reference sequence). There are 15 residues in the CDR3. CDR3 nucleotide sequence: TGTGCTAGCGGCACAGGGCAGCTCAGCACCGGGGAGCTGTTTTTT. It translates to CASGTGQLSTGELFF. Full variable domain (remainder filled in from reference TRBV7-7 and TRBJ2-2): GAGVSQSPRYKVTKRGQDVTLRCDPISSHATLYWYQQALGQGPEFLTYFNYEAQPDKSGLPSDRFSAERPEGSISTLTIQRTEQRDSAMYRCASGTGQLSTGELFFGEGSRLTVL.

The CDR3 is CAWEDGVRTEAFF. The DNA of the CDR3 is TGTGCCTGGGAGGATGGTGTGAGGACTGAAGCTTTCTTT. The J gene is TRBJ1-1, the V gene TRBV30; D is ambiguous. The CDR3 runs 13 residues. Deletions cut 5 bases from V and 5 bases from J, with 15 bases between. CDR1 and CDR2 from the germline V gene are GTSNPN and SVGIG (reference sequence).

As concerns this clone: The identical CDR3 is also encoded by other nucleotide sequences in the sample. The V and J genes are TRBV6-6 and TRBJ1-2, with D unresolved. The germline gives CDR1 MNHNY, CDR2 SVGAGI (reference sequence). The CDR3 consists of 12 residues. V was cut by 5 bases and J by 5 bases, with 9 bases left in between. The DNA of the CDR3 is TGTGCCAGCAGTCCGGATGGTTATGGCTACACCTTC. Protein product: CASSPDGYGYTF.

The chain has TRBV5-4 and TRBJ1-3; 8 bases line up with TRBD1. After removal of 0 bases from V and 4 bases from J, the junction contained 9 bases not matched to a gene. Germline CDR1 and CDR2: SGHNT and YYREEE (reference sequence). The CDR3 extends over 17 amino acids. The CDR3 region has the DNA TGTGCCAGCAGCTTGGAACCCCGGACAGGGCCCGGAAACACCATATATTTT. Protein sequence: CASSLEPRTGPGNTIYF.

This clone was seen only once. The J gene is TRBJ2-7, the V gene TRBV7-6; D is unclear. Trimming left V 3 bases short and J 2 bases short, with 8 bases between. The CDR3 loop spans 13 amino acids. Looked up from germline, CDR1 is SGHVS and CDR2 is FNYEAQ. The CDR3 loop is CASSFGVAYEQYF. In nucleotides, the CDR3 is TGTGCCAGCAGCTTTGGGGTTGCCTACGAGCAGTACTTC.

The chain uses TRBV7-9 and TRBJ2-4; possible D gene TRBD2, 7 bases. The V end was cut by 3 bases, the J end by 7 bases, with 13 bases between. The CDR3 loop spans 14 amino acids. Germline loops: CDR1 SEHNR, CDR2 FQNEAQ (reference sequence). The CDR3 loop reads CASSLMGGHNIQYF. CDR3 in DNA: TGTGCCAGCAGCTTGATGGGGGGGCATAACATTCAGTACTTC.

The chain is built from TRBV6-6 and TRBJ1-1; D may be TRBD1 (5 bases). The CDR3 is 15 amino acids. Germline-derived CDR1 and CDR2 are MNHNY and SVGAGI (reference sequence). Trimming stripped 7 bases from V and 8 bases from J, with 23 bases between. CDR3 sequence (DNA): TGTGCCAGCAATCCTGACCCGACAGTTCAAGGGGAAGCTTTCTTT. As protein: CASNPDPTVQGEAFF.

The chain links TRBV18 to TRBJ2-7; D remains unclear. CDR3 length: 14 amino acids. The ends were cut back, 0 bases at V and 2 bases at J, with 8 bases in the middle. The germline gives CDR1 KGHSH, CDR2 LQKENI. The CDR3 DNA reads TGTGCCAGCTCACCACCGATGAAGCCCTACGAGCAGTACTTC. Translating gives CASSPPMKPYEQYF.

The chain carries TRBV18 and TRBJ1-1; D might be TRBD1 (6 bases). Germline CDR1 is KGHSH and CDR2 is LQKENI. This CDR3 has 16 residues. The V end was cut by 0 bases, the J end by 1 base, with 12 bases between. The CDR3 here is CASSPPGAGPNTEAFF. The CDR3 region has the DNA TGTGCCAGCTCACCACCGGGGGCGGGACCGAACACTGAAGCTTTCTTT.

The genes are TRBV6-1 and TRBJ1-6; TRBD1 aligns across 8 bases. CDR3 length equals 16 residues. The V and J ends lost 3 bases and 9 bases, in that order; junction bases with no gene match: 10. Germline assignment: CDR1 MNHNS and CDR2 SASEGT. CDR3 DNA: TGTGCCAGCAGTGAGCCCAGGACAGGGTTCGGTTCACCCCTCCACTTT. It yields the protein CASSEPRTGFGSPLHF.

The chain joins TRBV5-1 to TRBJ1-2, with TRBD1 matching over 7 bases. Germline lookup yields CDR1 SGHRS and CDR2 YFSETQ. Unmatched junction bases numbered 11, after V lost 4 bases and J lost 8 bases. The CDR3 spans 14 residues. CDR3 coding DNA: TGCGCCAGCAGCCCTGGACAGGCGGAAGGCGGCTACACCTTC. Its translation: CASSPGQAEGGYTF.

This chain joins TRBV5-1 and TRBJ2-1, with TRBD1 matching over 7 bases. V was clipped by 6 bases and J by 6 bases; unmatched bases: 9. The CDR3 has 14 amino acids. Germline V lookup: CDR1 SGHRS, CDR2 YFSETQ. CDR3 sequence (DNA): TGCGCCAGCACCCCAGGGGGTTTAATCAATGAGCAGTTCTTC. Its protein is CASTPGGLINEQFF.

In the case of this clone: Other DNA sequences from this sample encode an identical CDR3 as well. This chain's CDR3 is CASSVGQGGTGELFF. In DNA form, the CDR3 reads TGTGCCAGCAGCGTAGGGCAGGGAGGTACCGGGGAGCTGTTTTTT. The chain joins TRBV9 to TRBJ2-2; the D gene is possibly TRBD2 (6 bases). Germline values: CDR1 SGDLS, CDR2 YYNGEE. The CDR3 totals 15 residues. The V end was cut by 0 bases, the J end by 5 bases, with 11 bases between.

The rearrangement uses TRBV6-5 and TRBJ1-2; perhaps TRBD1 as D (5 bases). Germline values: CDR1 MNHEY, CDR2 SVGAGI. The CDR3 consists of 15 residues. V lost 2 bases and J lost 4, with 14 bases in between. CDR3 sequence: CASSYLGGESYGYTF. DNA of the CDR3: TGTGCCAGCAGTTACCTGGGGGGGGAGAGCTATGGCTACACCTTC.

The chain is built from TRBV10-2 and TRBJ2-7; D could derive from TRBD1 or TRBD2 (5 bases each). The CDR3 runs to 15 residues. From germline, CDR1 is WSHSY and CDR2 SAAADI. Trimming took off 6 bases at V and 3 bases at J, with 18 bases between the two ends. DNA for the CDR3: TGCGCCAGCAGCAACCGGGTTCCGGGGCACTACGAGCAGTACTTC. Translated, it gives CASSNRVPGHYEQYF.

For this clone: The same CDR3 also results from other DNA sequences found in this sample. The chain is built from TRBV7-9 and TRBJ1-1, with a possible D match to TRBD1 (5 bases). Per germline, CDR1 SEHNR and CDR2 FQNEAQ (reference sequence). Trimming shortened V by 5 bases and J by 5 bases, and 12 bases separated the two germline ends. The length of the CDR3 is 13 residues. The CDR3 DNA reads as TGTGCCAGCAGCCTGGCAGGGAGGACTGAAGCTTTCTTT. The encoded protein is CASSLAGRTEAFF.

This chain connects TRBV7-3 to TRBJ1-1, with 8 bases aligning to TRBD1. The CDR3 is 15 residues long. Germline V gene data show CDR1 as SGHTA and CDR2 as FQGTGA. The trim removed 3 bases at V and 2 bases at J, leaving 5 bases unmatched. This chain's CDR3 is CASSLGQAGNTEAFF. The CDR3 bases are TGTGCCAGCAGCTTGGGACAGGCGGGAAACACTGAAGCTTTCTTT.

The count of this clone is one. V gene TRBV9 combines with J gene TRBJ2-1; D remains unclear. V lost 0 bases, J lost 7 bases, and 14 bases lay in between. Germline CDR1 SGDLS, CDR2 YYNGEE. The CDR3 loop spans 15 amino acids. CDR3 coding DNA: TGTGCCAGCAGCGTAGTAGATCTGGTTCGGAATGAGCAGTTCTTC. This sequence encodes CASSVVDLVRNEQFF.

Remarks on this clone: Other DNA variants within this sample encode the same CDR3. V is TRBV6-5 and J is TRBJ2-7; D possibly corresponds to TRBD2 (5 bases). The V and J ends lost 2 bases and 2 bases respectively, with 10 bases between them. The CDR3 length is 14 residues. Germline values: CDR1 MNHEY, CDR2 SVGAGI. The CDR3 loop reads CASSYRGSPYEQYF. The CDR3, as DNA: TGTGCCAGCAGTTACCGGGGAAGTCCCTACGAGCAGTACTTC.

The chain couples TRBV6-5 to TRBJ2-7; 9 bases are a match to TRBD2. The CDR3 extends over 14 amino acids. Germline V lookup: CDR1 MNHEY, CDR2 SVGAGI. V shed 6 bases and J 6 bases; nucleotides not matched to a gene: 9. CDR3 in DNA: TGTGCCAGCAGATTAGCGGGAGCGGTGAGCGAGCAGTACTTC. This sequence encodes CASRLAGAVSEQYF.

V and J are TRBV25-1 and TRBJ2-1; 10 bases are shared with TRBD2. J gave up 10 bases and V 0 bases, and 12 bases lay outside the gene matches. CDR3 length: 17 amino acids. Germline CDR1 is MGHDK and CDR2 is SYGVNS. CDR3 coding DNA: TGTGCCAGCAGTGAATATCGGCTCGGGCTAGCGGGAGCCGAGCAGTTCTTC. The encoded protein is CASSEYRLGLAGAEQFF.